The 28 T cell receptor beta chains given below trace back to one sample, sequenced in a study of somatic mutations in cytotoxic T cells in rheumatoid arthritis. The data were produced by immunoSEQ multiplex PCR, yet TCRdb's version contains in-frame clones alone and is incomplete. Among about 10,000 clones listed, more than 75% were seen once. Sequenced material: CD8+ T cells sorted from blood. Receptor source: an adult with rheumatoid arthritis.

This clone was found a few times. The CDR3 protein is CASSSLTWYTSSYNSPLHF. The CDR3 DNA sequence: TGTGCCAGCAGTTCCCTGACCTGGTACACGAGCTCCTATAATTCACCCCTCCACTTT. The gene calls are TRBV28 and TRBJ1-6; D is ambiguous. V gave up 4 bases and J gave up 0 bases, with 19 bases separating them. This CDR3 is built from 19 residues. CDR1 and CDR2 (germline): MDHEN, SYDVKM. The full variable domain, rest sourced from reference TRBV28 and TRBJ1-6, is DVKVTQSSRYLVKRTGEKVFLECVQDMDHENMFWYRQDPGLGLRLIYFSYDVKMKEKGDIPEGYSVSREKKERFSLILESASTNQTSMYLCASSSLTWYTSSYNSPLHFGNGTRLTVT.

This rearrangement joins TRBV28 to TRBJ1-2, with a tentative D call TRBD1 (6 bases). Per germline, CDR1 MDHEN and CDR2 SYDVKM. Trimming took off 3 bases at V and 0 bases at J, with 20 bases between the two ends. The CDR3 sequence is 18 residues long. For the CDR3, the DNA is TGTGCCAGCAGTTTCGGGGCGGGGGGGCGTAGGGCTAACTATGGCTACACCTTC. Its protein is CASSFGAGGRRANYGYTF.

This chain connects TRBV27 to TRBJ2-5, with a tentative D call TRBD2 (5 bases). The ends were cut back, 2 bases at V and 1 base at J, with 11 bases in the middle. The CDR3 spans 15 residues. CDR1 and CDR2 from the germline V gene are MNHEY and SMNVEV (reference sequence). The CDR3 DNA follows: TGTGCCAGCAGTTTACGGGGAACCCCCCAAGAGACCCAGTACTTC. It is translated as CASSLRGTPQETQYF.

The sample holds a few counts of this clone. At one end, the junction sequence differs from germline, possibly due to a read error. Here the CDR3 reads CASREGNSYEQYF. CDR3 nucleotides: TGTGCCAGCAGGGAAGGGAACTCCTACGAGCAGTACTTC. The chain recombines TRBV6-1 with TRBJ2-7, with no clear D. Per the germline V gene, CDR1 is MNHNS and CDR2 is SASEGT. CDR3 length equals 13 residues.

CDR3 nucleotide sequence: TGTGCCAGTAGTGCGAACCATTACAGTTACAATGAGCAGTTCTTC. This codes for CASSANHYSYNEQFF. This chain uses TRBV19 with TRBJ2-1; D is unclear. The germline CDR1 and CDR2 sequences are LNHDA and SQIVND (reference sequence). The CDR3 length is 15 residues. Trimming left V 5 bases short and J 4 bases short, with 15 bases between.

V and J are TRBV19 and TRBJ1-2; 9 bases fit TRBD1. CDR1 LNHDA and CDR2 SQIVND come from the germline V gene (reference sequence). This CDR3 region has 16 residues. V lost 3 bases, J lost 7 bases, and 12 bases stayed unmatched. The chain's CDR3 is CASSIGGQGPSVGYTF. CDR3 sequence (DNA): TGTGCCAGTAGTATCGGGGGACAGGGTCCTTCTGTTGGCTACACCTTC. The full variable domain, in which reference TRBV19 and TRBJ1-2 provide the parts outside the CDR3, is DGGITQSPKYLFRKEGQNVTLSCEQNLNHDAMYWYRQDPGQGLRLIYYSQIVNDFQKGDIAEGYSVSREKKESFPLTVTSAQKNPTAFYLCASSIGGQGPSVGYTFGSGTRLTVV.

The chain is built from TRBV5-4 and TRBJ2-7, with 7 bases identical to TRBD1. Trimming took 3 bases from V and 0 from J; bases not matched to a gene: 15. Germline-derived CDR1 and CDR2 are SGHNT and YYREEE (reference sequence). The CDR3 has 18 residues. The CDR3 reads CASSSGTAGLTSSYEQYF. DNA of the CDR3: TGTGCCAGCAGCTCCGGGACAGCAGGACTTACCTCCTCCTACGAGCAGTACTTC.

The CDR3 loop is CASSQQWNGAYEQYF. As DNA, the CDR3 is TGCGCCAGCAGCCAACAATGGAACGGTGCCTACGAGCAGTACTTC. The chain recombines TRBV4-1 with TRBJ2-7; D unresolved. The CDR3 is made up of 15 amino acids. The germline V gene has CDR1 MGHRA and CDR2 YSYEKL. Trimming took 2 bases from V and 2 from J, leaving 13 bases between them.

V usage is TRBV28 and J usage is TRBJ1-6; 10 bases map to TRBD1. The ends lost 9 bases at V and 9 bases at J; junction bases unmatched: 8. The CDR3 spans 14 residues. The germline V gene has CDR1 MDHEN and CDR2 SYDVKM. The CDR3 DNA sequence: TGTGCCAGTGACGGGACAGGGGTTAGTTCACCCCTCCACTTT. Translated: CASDGTGVSSPLHF.

This clone came up a few times. This chain connects TRBV19 to TRBJ1-4; no reliable D call. The CDR3 has 13 residues. Germline CDR1 and CDR2: LNHDA and SQIVND (reference sequence). V lost 10 bases and J 0 bases, leaving 9 bases between the germline ends. The CDR3 loop is CATTPATNEKLFF. In DNA, the CDR3 is TGTGCCACCACACCCGCAACTAATGAAAAACTGTTTTTT.

This clone was counted only a few times. The chain is built from TRBV5-1 and TRBJ1-6; D is undetermined. This CDR3 spans 16 amino acids. Trimming cost V 5 bases and J 7 bases, with 19 bases left between them. Germline loops: CDR1 SGHRS, CDR2 YFSETQ. The CDR3 protein is CASRTRVGYGNSPLHF. For the CDR3, the DNA is TGCGCCAGCAGGACCCGGGTGGGCTACGGCAATTCACCCCTCCACTTT.

The chain combines TRBV4-1 with TRBJ1-5; D remains unclear. The V and J ends lost 0 bases and 2 bases respectively, with 17 bases between them. Germline loops: CDR1 MGHRA, CDR2 YSYEKL. This CDR3 contains 18 residues. As DNA, the CDR3 is TGCGCCAGCAGCCAAGAGGATAGGGAATCGGAGGGCAATCAGCCCCAGCATTTT. This encodes CASSQEDRESEGNQPQHF.

The rearrangement uses TRBV7-9 and TRBJ1-1; D not resolved. This CDR3 is built from 14 residues. V lost 4 bases and J lost 3, with 12 bases in between. In germline, CDR1 is SEHNR, CDR2 FQNEAQ (reference sequence). CDR3 sequence: CASSSVLRHTEAFF. As DNA, the CDR3 is TGTGCCAGCAGCTCGGTTCTGCGGCACACTGAAGCTTTCTTT.

The J gene is TRBJ2-7, the V gene TRBV5-1, with D unclear. This CDR3 is built from 13 residues. Trimming took off 7 bases at V and 0 bases at J, with 11 bases between the two ends. Germline V gene sequence: CDR1 SGHRS, CDR2 YFSETQ. CDR3 region: CASALGFSYEQYF. CDR3 coding DNA: TGCGCCAGCGCATTAGGTTTCTCCTACGAGCAGTACTTC.

This rearrangement joins TRBV30 to TRBJ2-7, with D possibly being TRBD1 or TRBD2 (6 bases each). The CDR3 consists of 13 residues. Germline loops: CDR1 GTSNPN, CDR2 SVGIG (reference sequence). The CDR3 reads CACKQGGGYEQYF. The CDR3 nucleotides are TGTGCTTGCAAACAGGGAGGAGGCTACGAGCAGTACTTC.

The chain combines TRBV6-5 with TRBJ1-6; 7 positions agree with TRBD1. The CDR3 spans 13 residues. Germline V gene data show CDR1 as MNHEY and CDR2 as SVGAGI. V trimming: 8 bases; J trimming: 14 bases; junction bases outside the gene matches: 12. Written as DNA, the CDR3 is TGTGCCAGCGGAGAGACAGGGCATTTGTCCCTCCACTTT. This codes for CASGETGHLSLHF.

The V gene is TRBV4-1, the J gene TRBJ2-3; D remains ambiguous. The germline V and J ends were trimmed by 0 bases and 7 bases, with 5 bases remaining between them. This CDR3 is built from 12 residues. The germline V gene encodes CDR1 MGHRA and CDR2 YSYEKL. The CDR3 reads CASSQDGNTQYF. DNA for the CDR3: TGCGCCAGCAGCCAAGATGGAAATACGCAGTATTTT.

The chain has TRBV4-3 and TRBJ1-1, with D maybe TRBD1 (6 bases). The CDR3 runs to 16 residues. The germline gives CDR1 LGHNA, CDR2 YSLEER. Trimming stripped 0 bases from V and 1 base from J, with 12 bases between. The CDR3 DNA follows: TGCGCCAGCAGCCAAGATCGGGGGCAGACGAACACTGAAGCTTTCTTT. Its protein is CASSQDRGQTNTEAFF.

This chain joins TRBV27 and TRBJ2-3; no reliable D call. Germline CDR1 is MNHEY and CDR2 is SMNVEV (reference sequence). This CDR3 has 14 amino acids. V was shortened by 6 bases and J by 5 bases, with 15 bases between the two germline ends. Here the CDR3 reads CASSPNLPGDTQYF. CDR3 nucleotide sequence: TGTGCCAGCAGCCCTAATCTTCCGGGAGATACGCAGTATTTT.

The chain carries TRBV7-9 and TRBJ1-1, with D unresolved. V lost 8 bases and J lost 4, with 8 bases in between. This CDR3 spans 11 amino acids. Germline V gene data show CDR1 as SEHNR and CDR2 as FQNEAQ (reference sequence). In DNA, the CDR3 is TGTGCCAGCGGAGGGTTCACTGAAGCTTTCTTT. Its translation: CASGGFTEAFF. The complete variable domain, with remaining parts taken from reference TRBV7-9 and TRBJ1-1, reads DTGVSQNPRHKITKRGQNVTFRCDPISEHNRLYWYRQTLGQGPEFLTYFQNEAQLEKSRLLSDRFSAERPKGSFSTLEIQRTEQGDSAMYLCASGGFTEAFFGQGTRLTVV.

This clone showed up just a few times. The chain uses TRBV5-1 and TRBJ1-1; D is unresolved. Trimming pared 1 base from V and 0 bases from J, leaving 4 bases between. Germline values: CDR1 SGHRS, CDR2 YFSETQ. The CDR3 is made up of 13 amino acids. The CDR3 nucleotides read TGCGCCAGCAGCTTGTCCATGAACACTGAAGCTTTCTTT. Its protein product is CASSLSMNTEAFF.

This chain uses TRBV9 with TRBJ2-1; 10 bases match TRBD2. The CDR3 length is 14 residues. The V gene's germline CDR1 is SGDLS and CDR2 YYNGEE. J was trimmed by 6 bases and V by 6 bases; bases with no gene match: 6. In DNA form, the CDR3 reads TGTGCCAGCACGCCTAGCGGGGGATCCAATGAGCAGTTCTTC. Amino acid sequence: CASTPSGGSNEQFF.

This chain uses TRBV7-8 with TRBJ2-3; TRBD2 matches 10 bases. The CDR3 length is 17 residues. Germline lookup yields CDR1 SGHVS and CDR2 FQNEAQ. Losses at the gene ends were 0 bases for V and 3 bases for J; bases not matched to a gene: 6. In DNA form, the CDR3 reads TGTGCCAGCAGCTTAGCCCCAGGACTAGCGGAGACAGATACGCAGTATTTT. Translation gives CASSLAPGLAETDTQYF.

The chain carries TRBV15 and TRBJ1-2; D not resolved. Germline V gene lookup returns CDR1 LNHNV and CDR2 YYDKDF (reference sequence). The V end was cut by 0 bases, the J end by 0 bases, with 17 bases between. This CDR3 has 18 amino acids. Here the CDR3 reads CATSRDMTPGPANYGYTF. The CDR3 DNA follows: TGTGCCACCAGCAGAGATATGACACCCGGGCCAGCTAACTATGGCTACACCTTC.

This clone has only one observation. V is TRBV27 and J is TRBJ2-5; a possible D gene is TRBD1 (6 bases). The CDR3 is made up of 12 amino acids. In germline, CDR1 is MNHEY, CDR2 SMNVEV (reference sequence). V lost 4 bases, J lost 7 bases, and 10 bases lay in between. The CDR3 DNA reads as TGTGCCAGCAGTTACCAAGGGGGGACCCAGTACTTC. Amino acid sequence: CASSYQGGTQYF.

The chain links TRBV9 to TRBJ2-2, with 8 bases aligning to TRBD2. Germline V gene data show CDR1 as SGDLS and CDR2 as YYNGEE. The V segment lost 0 bases and the J segment 6 bases; nucleotides outside the gene matches: 13. This CDR3 region has 18 residues. For the CDR3, the DNA is TGTGCCAGCAGCGTAGCGTTGGGGACTAGTTTGCGGTCCGGGGAGCTGTTTTTT. This encodes CASSVALGTSLRSGELFF.

In this sample, this clone turned up once. This chain links TRBV30 with TRBJ2-2, with 8 bases identical to TRBD1. The V segment lost 3 bases and the J segment 5 bases; nucleotides outside the gene matches: 5. Germline V gives CDR1 GTSNPN, CDR2 SVGIG (reference sequence). This CDR3 spans 14 amino acids. The CDR3, as DNA: TGTGCCTGGAGCAGGGGGCTCGGTACCGGGGAGCTGTTTTTT. Translating gives CAWSRGLGTGELFF.

V and J are TRBV13 and TRBJ2-7, with TRBD2 identical over 7 bases. In germline, CDR1 is PRHDT, CDR2 FYEKMQ (reference sequence). The CDR3 is 13 amino acids. Trimming at V came to 4 bases and at J to 3 bases, leaving 3 bases not matched to a gene. The CDR3 sequence is CASSWGGDYEQYF. CDR3 coding DNA: TGTGCCAGCAGCTGGGGAGGGGACTACGAGCAGTACTTC.